This is a list of T cell receptor beta chains from one sample in a study of blood T cells in healthy people across ages. TCRdb reanalysed the 5' RACE reads using MiXCR and keeps one entry per CDR3 protein. Of about 1.4 million distinct CDR3 sequences detected, 45% to 70% appear once; the ten largest clones hold over 6.5%. The sequenced sample consisted of blood. The receptors were sampled from a man in his late teens or twenties in good health. Both conserved end residues are part of each CDR3. A D gene is named only where the DNA matches it firmly. Expanded clones get a size class; other rows say once, few or many, or leave the size out.

V gene	clone size	D gene	J gene	CDR3 DNA	CDR3 protein
TRBV6-6	.	TRBD2	TRBJ2-3	TGTGCCAGCAGTTCGAAACCTAGCGGGAGAACTCCAGATACGCAGTATTTT	CASSSKPSGRTPDTQYF
TRBV20-1	.	TRBD2	TRBJ2-3	TGCAGTGCCATGCGGACTAGCGGGGGAGTGGATACGCAGTATTTT	CSAMRTSGGVDTQYF
TRBV4-3	.	TRBD1	TRBJ1-1	TGCGCCAGCAGCCAAGGGGTCACGGGACAGGTCGACGATGAAGCTTTCTTT	CASSQGVTGQVDDEAFF
TRBV28	few	.	TRBJ2-7	TGTGCCAGCAGTTCGAATAGGGCCTTGCCCTACGAGCAGTACTTC	CASSSNRALPYEQYF
TRBV13	.	.	TRBJ1-2	TGTGCCAGCAGCTCTTACGAAACAGGGCCCTATGGCTACACCTTC	CASSSYETGPYGYTF
TRBV27	few	TRBD1	TRBJ1-1	TGTGCCAGCAGTTTAAGTGGACAGGGAAGAGGTGAAGCTTTCTTT	CASSLSGQGRGEAFF
TRBV27	few	.	TRBJ2-7	TGTGCCAGCAGCCCACGGGACAACGACTACGAGCAGTACTTC	CASSPRDNDYEQYF
TRBV20-1	.	.	TRBJ2-7	TGCAGTGCAAGGACAGCGCCTGGAGGGCAGTACTTC	CSARTAPGGQYF
TRBV5-1	.	TRBD1	TRBJ2-5	TGCGCCAGCAGCCGATGGGAGACAGGGGTAATGAGTCAAGAGACCCAGTACTTC	CASSRWETGVMSQETQYF
TRBV29-1	.	.	TRBJ1-1	TGCAGCGTTGAGGGTGACAGACTTGAAGCTTTCTTT	CSVEGDRLEAFF
TRBV20-1	.	TRBD2	TRBJ2-1	TGCAGTGCTTTTAGCGGGAGGGACCACAATGAGCAGTTCTTC	CSAFSGRDHNEQFF
TRBV6-5	.	.	TRBJ2-3	TGTGCCAGCAGAATGGGCGGGCGGGACACAGATACGCAGTATTTT	CASRMGGRDTDTQYF
TRBV7-3	many	.	TRBJ2-1	TGTGCCAGCAGCATAAGCCTCAATGAGCAGTTCTTC	CASSISLNEQFF
TRBV29-1	.	.	TRBJ1-1	TGCAGCGCAAATCCTTATTTGACTGAAGCTTTCTTT	CSANPYLTEAFF
TRBV7-9	.	.	TRBJ2-1	TGTGCCAGCAGCCCGCCCACAGGTCCCCAGCAGTTCTTC	CASSPPTGPQQFF
TRBV12-3/TRBV12-4	many	.	TRBJ1-6	TGTGCCAGCAGCCCCAGGAATTCACCCCTCCACTTT	CASSPRNSPLHF
TRBV15	.	TRBD2	TRBJ2-1	TGTGCCACCAGCAGAGGGCTAGCGGGGAACTACAATGAGCAGTTCTTC	CATSRGLAGNYNEQFF
TRBV4-2	once	TRBD1	TRBJ1-5	TGTGCCAGCAGCCAAGATCCGAGACAGGGGGCTAGCAATCAGCCCCAGCATTTT	CASSQDPRQGASNQPQHF
TRBV7-2	once	TRBD1	TRBJ2-1	TGTGCCAGCAGACCTGGGCCAGGGGGCCAGTTCTTC	CASRPGPGGQFF
TRBV12-3/TRBV12-4	.	.	TRBJ2-4	TGTGCCAGCAGTTTCCAGGGAAACCTAGCCAAAAACATTCAGTACTTC	CASSFQGNLAKNIQYF
TRBV20-1	.	.	TRBJ1-1	TGCAGTGCTAACCGGGACTTAAACACTGAAGCTTTCTTT	CSANRDLNTEAFF
TRBV2	.	.	TRBJ2-5	TGTGCCAGCAGTGAATCCGCGGGAATTCAAGAGACCCAGTACTTC	CASSESAGIQETQYF
TRBV5-1	.	.	TRBJ2-5	TGCGCCAGCAGCTCAGCTTTTCAAGAGACCCAGTACTTC	CASSSAFQETQYF
TRBV29-1	.	.	TRBJ2-7	TGCAGCGTTGGGAGGACATATTCTTTCGAGCAGTACTTC	CSVGRTYSFEQYF
TRBV6-2/TRBV6-3	.	TRBD2	TRBJ2-5	TGTGCCAGCAGTTACGTGAGCGGGAAAGAGACCCAGTACTTC	CASSYVSGKETQYF
TRBV3-1	.	.	TRBJ2-5	TGTGCCAGCAGCCAAGCTCCGAATGGACCGAGAGAGACCCAGTACTTC	CASSQAPNGPRETQYF
TRBV10-1	.	.	TRBJ2-3	TGCGCCAGCAGGGGATTAGCGGACACAGATACGCAGTATTTT	CASRGLADTDTQYF
TRBV4-2	once	.	TRBJ2-5	TGTGCCAGCAGCCAAGATTTCCACCAAGAGACCCAGTACTTC	CASSQDFHQETQYF
TRBV6-2/TRBV6-3	.	.	TRBJ2-5	TGTGCCAGCAGTGCCTCCCTGAGCGTCGGGAATGAGCAGTACTTC	CASSASLSVGNEQYF
TRBV20-1	.	TRBD2	TRBJ2-1	TGCAGTGCCGCTAGCGGGACCTACAATGAGCAGTTCTTC	CSAASGTYNEQFF
TRBV4-2	.	TRBD1	TRBJ2-3	TGTGCCAGCAGCCATGAGACCCGGACAGGAACTAGCACAGATACGCAGTATTTT	CASSHETRTGTSTDTQYF
TRBV15	.	.	TRBJ2-4	TGTGCCACCAGCAGAGTGTTCCTAGCCAAAAACATTCAGTACTTC	CATSRVFLAKNIQYF
TRBV6-2/TRBV6-3	.	.	TRBJ2-5	TGTGCCAGCAGTTACTCGGCTTACGAGGAGACCCAGTACTTC	CASSYSAYEETQYF
TRBV29-1	.	.	TRBJ1-2	TGCAGCGTTGAGCAGGTTTATTCTGGCTACACCTTC	CSVEQVYSGYTF
TRBV12-3/TRBV12-4	.	TRBD2	TRBJ2-3	TGTGCCAGCAGTGGGCGGGGGTATACGCAGTATTTT	CASSGRGYTQYF
TRBV11-2	.	.	TRBJ2-7	TGTGCCAGCCGTCCTTTGCGGGCAGGCTACGGGCAGTACTTC	CASRPLRAGYGQYF
TRBV5-1	.	.	TRBJ2-3	TGCGCCAGCAGCTTGGACAAGATCACAGATACGCAGTATTTT	CASSLDKITDTQYF
TRBV3-1	.	.	TRBJ2-4	TGTGCCAGCAGTCGAGGGGATTACTACAATGAGCAGTACTTC	CASSRGDYYNEQYF
TRBV10-3	few	TRBD1	TRBJ2-7	TGTGCCATCACCCCAGGGACAGGGCTCTACGAGCAGTACTTC	CAITPGTGLYEQYF
TRBV29-1	few	.	TRBJ2-1	TGCAGCGTTGCCGGACTGGGCGTCAATGAGCAGTTCTTC	CSVAGLGVNEQFF
TRBV2	few	.	TRBJ2-5	TGTGCCAGCAGTGAAGTCCTGGGGCAAGAGACCCAGTACTTC	CASSEVLGQETQYF
TRBV28	.	.	TRBJ2-7	TGTGCCAGCAGTAGTCACGGCGGGAACTACGAGCAGTACTTC	CASSSHGGNYEQYF
TRBV5-1	.	.	TRBJ2-3	TGCGCCAGCAGCTTTCACCCGACTCGAGACACAGATACGCAGTATTTT	CASSFHPTRDTDTQYF
TRBV4-3	.	.	TRBJ1-4	TGCGCCAGCAGCCCAGGCTCCCGCGGGAATCCAAATGAAAAACTGTTTTTT	CASSPGSRGNPNEKLFF
TRBV12-3/TRBV12-4	few	.	TRBJ1-6	TGTGCCAGCAGTTTAAAGGGAAGGGGGTTGGGTTCACCCCTCCACTTT	CASSLKGRGLGSPLHF
TRBV7-9	.	.	TRBJ2-1	TGTGCCAGCAGCTTAGCAGGGTTAGAGGTGGATGAGCAGTTCTTC	CASSLAGLEVDEQFF
TRBV27	.	.	TRBJ2-7	TGTGCCAGCAGCCGAGGAGACAGGGAGCGGGGCGAGCAGTACTTC	CASSRGDRERGEQYF
TRBV7-2	.	.	TRBJ2-7	TGTGCCAGCAGCCCCCTATCACGGGGCTACGAGCAGTACTTC	CASSPLSRGYEQYF
TRBV11-2	.	.	TRBJ1-6	TGTGCCAGCAGCTTATCCCTTCGGGCTGCACCCCTCCACTTT	CASSLSLRAAPLHF
TRBV6-1	.	TRBD1	TRBJ2-7	TGTGCCAGCAGTGTAGCCGGGACAGGATCCTACGAGCAGTACTTC	CASSVAGTGSYEQYF